These 32 T cell receptor beta chains came from one sample sequenced in a study of STAT5B mutations in CD4+ large granular lymphocyte leukemia. Assay used: immunoSEQ multiplex PCR; TCRdb lists only in-frame clones, some missing. The data show 7,600 or so clones, about 70% seen once. Source material: PBMCs. These receptors originate from a woman aged 60 to 75 with CD4+ T-cell large granular lymphocyte leukemia.

The rearrangement joins TRBV11-2 to TRBJ2-7; D remains unclear. Trimming pared 6 bases from V and 3 bases from J, leaving 15 bases between. The germline gives CDR1 SGHAT, CDR2 FQNNGV. The CDR3 totals 14 residues. CDR3 nucleotides: TGTGCCAGCAGTTTCCGTGGGGTGTACTACGAGCAGTACTTC. The encoded protein is CASSFRGVYYEQYF.

Only a few counts were recorded for this clone. V usage is TRBV19 and J usage is TRBJ1-1; D not certain. Germline-derived CDR1 and CDR2 are LNHDA and SQIVND (reference sequence). The CDR3 covers 13 residues. The V end lost 10 bases, the J end lost 4 bases, and 16 bases lay between the germline ends. The chain's CDR3 is CATQITQGTEAFF. In nucleotides, the CDR3 is TGTGCCACCCAGATAACCCAAGGCACTGAAGCTTTCTTT.

V gene TRBV4-3 combines with J gene TRBJ1-1; 7 bases are a match to TRBD1. Germline trimming cut 4 bases from V and 1 base from J; bases unmatched to any gene: 9. Germline CDR1 and CDR2: LGHNA and YSLEER. This CDR3 comprises 16 residues. CDR3 sequence: CASSPPSTGRNTEAFF. CDR3 nucleotides: TGCGCCAGCAGCCCCCCCTCGACAGGGAGGAACACTGAAGCTTTCTTT.

The V call is TRBV2, the J call TRBJ2-7, with D perhaps given as TRBD1 or TRBD2 (5 bases each). Germline V CDR1 and CDR2: SNHLY, FYNNEI. V lost 8 bases and J lost 3, with 17 bases in between. The CDR3 has 14 amino acids. The CDR3 coding sequence is TGTGCCAGCCGTTTCCAGAGGGGTCACTACGAGCAGTACTTC. The encoded protein is CASRFQRGHYEQYF.

The chain carries TRBV9 and TRBJ1-3; 7 bases match TRBD1. The V segment lost 0 bases and the J segment 0 bases; nucleotides outside the gene matches: 9. Germline values: CDR1 SGDLS, CDR2 YYNGEE. CDR3 length: 18 residues. CDR3 residues: CASSVDLQGPSSGNTIYF. CDR3 bases: TGTGCCAGCAGCGTAGACTTACAGGGGCCTAGCTCTGGAAACACCATATATTTT.

The chain has TRBV30 and TRBJ1-1, with no clear D. Trimming shortened V by 3 bases and J by 3 bases, and 11 bases separated the two germline ends. CDR1 is GTSNPN, CDR2 SVGIG, per germline (reference sequence). CDR3 size: 13 residues. The CDR3 region has the DNA TGTGCCTGGAGGGAGAGAACGTACACTGAAGCTTTCTTT. It codes for CAWRERTYTEAFF. Variable domain in full (rest from reference TRBV30 and TRBJ1-1): SQTIHQWPATLVQPVGSPLSLECTVEGTSNPNLYWYRQAAGRGLQLLFYSVGIGQISSEVPQNLSASRPQDRQFILSSKKLLLSDSGFYLCAWRERTYTEAFFGQGTRLTVV.

This clone came up a few times. V gene TRBV19 combines with J gene TRBJ2-4, with D hard to call. Per germline, CDR1 LNHDA and CDR2 SQIVND (reference sequence). The CDR3 is made up of 11 amino acids. The V gene lost 5 bases and the J gene lost 6 bases, with 5 bases spanning the gap. CDR3 nucleotides: TGTGCCAGTAGTCTGGGAAACATTCAGTACTTC. Protein: CASSLGNIQYF. Supplemented by reference TRBV19 and TRBJ2-4, the full variable domain reads DGGITQSPKYLFRKEGQNVTLSCEQNLNHDAMYWYRQDPGQGLRLIYYSQIVNDFQKGDIAEGYSVSREKKESFPLTVTSAQKNPTAFYLCASSLGNIQYFGAGTRLSVL.

This rearrangement joins TRBV18 to TRBJ1-1; no clear D gene. The germline V and J ends were trimmed by 3 bases and 3 bases, with 14 bases remaining between them. Per the germline V gene, CDR1 is KGHSH and CDR2 is LQKENI. The CDR3 consists of 15 residues. The CDR3 reads CASSPPSGKDTEAFF. The CDR3 nucleotides are TGTGCCAGCTCACCCCCGTCGGGCAAGGACACTGAAGCTTTCTTT.

The chain combines TRBV27 with TRBJ1-5; D remains ambiguous. Germline V gives CDR1 MNHEY, CDR2 SMNVEV (reference sequence). With 2 bases removed from V and 8 bases from J, the gap between germline ends came to 13 bases. The CDR3 spans 14 residues. The CDR3 DNA is TGTGCCAGCAGTTTAACATGGGGAAGTAAGCCCCAGCATTTT. It codes for CASSLTWGSKPQHF.

The chain carries TRBV10-3 and TRBJ1-3; no reliable D call. This CDR3 has 13 residues. Germline assignment: CDR1 ENHRY and CDR2 SYGVKD. The V end was cut by 6 bases, the J end by 0 bases, with 6 bases between. DNA for the CDR3: TGTGCCATCAGGGAAGCCTCTGGAAACACCATATATTTT. It encodes CAIREASGNTIYF.

In its sample, this clone was seen once. The chain links TRBV7-9 to TRBJ2-5; 9 bases are a match to TRBD1. The CDR3 runs 16 residues. V was pared by 5 bases and J by 1 base, with 8 bases of the junction left unmatched. Germline-derived CDR1 and CDR2 are SEHNR and FQNEAQ (reference sequence). For the CDR3, the DNA is TGTGCCAGCAGCCTCGGGACAGGGCAGCCCCAAGAGACCCAGTACTTC. Translation gives CASSLGTGQPQETQYF. The variable domain in full, with the rest retrieved from reference TRBV7-9 and TRBJ2-5, is DTGVSQNPRHKITKRGQNVTFRCDPISEHNRLYWYRQTLGQGPEFLTYFQNEAQLEKSRLLSDRFSAERPKGSFSTLEIQRTEQGDSAMYLCASSLGTGQPQETQYFGPGTRLLVL.

The gene calls are TRBV4-3 and TRBJ2-2; D call uncertain. The CDR3 is 15 amino acids. Trimming took 0 bases from V and 4 from J, leaving 9 bases between them. Per the germline V gene, CDR1 is LGHNA and CDR2 is YSLEER. The CDR3, as DNA: TGCGCCAGCAGCCAAGATGGAACTGTCACCGGGGAGCTGTTTTTT. It specifies CASSQDGTVTGELFF.

The genes are TRBV20-1 and TRBJ2-5; D not resolved. Germline V gene lookup returns CDR1 DFQATT and CDR2 SNEGSKA (reference sequence). This CDR3 region has 11 residues. V was pared by 7 bases and J by 5 bases, with 11 bases between. The CDR3 is CSGVGRETQYF. The DNA of the CDR3 is TGCAGTGGGGTTGGCAGGGAGACCCAGTACTTC.

The rearrangement joins TRBV9 to TRBJ2-3; D might be TRBD1 or TRBD2, each matching 5 bases. The germline gives CDR1 SGDLS, CDR2 YYNGEE. V lost 3 bases and J lost 3, with 17 bases in between. CDR3 length: 16 residues. In nucleotides, the CDR3 is TGTGCCAGCAGCGCTTTACAGGTTGGGGGAACAGATACGCAGTATTTT. Residues: CASSALQVGGTDTQYF.

The chain employs TRBV13 and TRBJ2-5, with D possibly being TRBD2 (6 bases). Germline V gene lookup returns CDR1 PRHDT and CDR2 FYEKMQ (reference sequence). This CDR3 has 15 residues. Trimming took off 4 bases at V and 0 bases at J, with 12 bases between the two ends. The CDR3 DNA sequence: TGTGCCAGCAGCTCACGCCGGGAGTACCAAGAGACCCAGTACTTC. Encoded protein: CASSSRREYQETQYF.

This chain connects TRBV7-2 to TRBJ2-7, with 10 bases identical to TRBD2. Per germline, CDR1 SGHTA and CDR2 FQGNSA. CDR3 length: 16 amino acids. Losses at the gene ends were 2 bases for V and 5 bases for J; bases not matched to a gene: 9. The CDR3 loop is CASSLLGLARPDEQYF. Here the CDR3 DNA reads TGTGCCAGCAGCTTACTGGGACTAGCGCGCCCGGACGAGCAGTACTTC.

This clone occurred once. This sequence joins TRBV13 and TRBJ2-7; D perhaps matches TRBD2 (6 bases). In germline, CDR1 is PRHDT, CDR2 FYEKMQ (reference sequence). This CDR3 is built from 14 residues. Trimming took off 5 bases at V and 1 base at J, with 12 bases between the two ends. The CDR3, as DNA: TGTGCCAGCAGCCCCGGGACTTCGTCCTACGAGCAGTACTTC. Translation: CASSPGTSSYEQYF.

This sequence joins TRBV7-6 and TRBJ2-1; the D call may be TRBD1 or TRBD2 (6 bases each). Germline V gene lookup returns CDR1 SGHVS and CDR2 FNYEAQ. This CDR3 has 17 residues. V was pared by 4 bases and J by 7 bases, with 23 bases between. CDR3 sequence: CASSSLPAGEGTNEQFF. In nucleotides, the CDR3 is TGTGCCAGCAGCTCCCTCCCAGCAGGGGAAGGGACTAATGAGCAGTTCTTC.

J is TRBJ1-1 and V is TRBV5-1; D is undetermined. The CDR3 is made up of 15 amino acids. V was trimmed by 1 base and J by 6 bases, leaving 16 bases between them. Germline V CDR1 and CDR2: SGHRS, YFSETQ. The CDR3 protein is CASSLSESPGAEAFF. The CDR3 nucleotides are TGCGCCAGCAGCTTGTCAGAATCTCCGGGCGCTGAAGCTTTCTTT. Full variable domain (remainder filled in from reference TRBV5-1 and TRBJ1-1): KAGVTQTPRYLIKTRGQQVTLSCSPISGHRSVSWYQQTPGQGLQFLFEYFSETQRNKGNFPGRFSGRQFSNSRSEMNVSTLELGDSALYLCASSLSESPGAEAFFGQGTRLTVV.

This rearrangement joins TRBV2 to TRBJ2-5; no firm D call. This CDR3 comprises 15 residues. CDR1 and CDR2 from the germline V gene are SNHLY and FYNNEI. Trimming pared 7 bases from V and 2 bases from J, leaving 17 bases between. CDR3 coding DNA: TGTGCCAGCATCGAAATGAGGACCATACAAGAGACCCAGTACTTC. Its protein is CASIEMRTIQETQYF.

The chain is built from TRBV6-5 and TRBJ1-3; D unclear. The CDR3 covers 15 residues. Looked up from germline, CDR1 is MNHEY and CDR2 is SVGAGI. V lost 6 bases and J lost 0, with 12 bases in between. For the CDR3, the DNA is TGTGCCAGCAGCGGACGGCTTCACTCTGGAAACACCATATATTTT. Protein sequence: CASSGRLHSGNTIYF.

This clone showed up just a few times. The rearrangement uses TRBV5-1 and TRBJ2-3; D perhaps matches TRBD1 (6 bases). CDR3 length: 13 residues. Trimming left V 5 bases short and J 6 bases short, with 13 bases between. CDR1 is SGHRS and CDR2 is YFSETQ in the germline V gene. The CDR3 region is CASRSTGLDTQYF. For the CDR3, the DNA is TGCGCCAGCAGGTCTACAGGGTTGGATACGCAGTATTTT. Combining the CDR3 with reference TRBV5-1 and TRBJ2-3 gives the whole variable domain KAGVTQTPRYLIKTRGQQVTLSCSPISGHRSVSWYQQTPGQGLQFLFEYFSETQRNKGNFPGRFSGRQFSNSRSEMNVSTLELGDSALYLCASRSTGLDTQYFGPGTRLTVL.

This chain uses TRBV7-9 with TRBJ2-5; 13 nucleotides match TRBD2. The CDR3 length is 16 residues. V dropped 5 bases and J dropped 2; count of bases not matched to a gene: 5. Per the germline V gene, CDR1 is SEHNR and CDR2 is FQNEAQ (reference sequence). CDR3 in DNA: TGTGCCAGCAGCCGAGGGACTAGCGGGATACAAGAGACCCAGTACTTC. Translated: CASSRGTSGIQETQYF.

This chain uses TRBV9 with TRBJ2-5; D possibly corresponds to TRBD2 (6 bases). V dropped 2 bases and J dropped 5 bases, with 10 bases sitting between them. This CDR3 spans 13 amino acids. CDR1 and CDR2 (germline): SGDLS, YYNGEE. The CDR3: CASSVTGDETQYF. DNA for the CDR3: TGTGCCAGCAGCGTGACGGGAGACGAGACCCAGTACTTC.

The V call is TRBV4-3, the J call TRBJ1-2, with D possibly being TRBD1 (5 bases). The length of the CDR3 is 16 residues. Trimming pared 0 bases from V and 4 bases from J, leaving 15 bases between. CDR1 and CDR2 (germline): LGHNA, YSLEER. The CDR3 loop is CASSQDQAGKGYGYTF. CDR3 bases: TGCGCCAGCAGCCAAGATCAGGCAGGGAAAGGCTATGGCTACACCTTC.

The chain employs TRBV15 and TRBJ1-4; no clear D. This CDR3 has 17 amino acids. The germline V gene has CDR1 LNHNV and CDR2 YYDKDF (reference sequence). The V and J ends lost 0 bases and 4 bases respectively, with 15 bases between them. The CDR3 protein is CATSRDTRLIINEKLFF. The CDR3 bases are TGTGCCACCAGCAGAGATACCCGGCTGATCATTAATGAAAAACTGTTTTTT.

This clone was picked up a small number of times. V usage is TRBV18 and J usage is TRBJ1-2, with D possibly TRBD1 on 5 matching bases. This CDR3 is built from 14 residues. Looked up from germline, CDR1 is KGHSH and CDR2 is LQKENI. V dropped 0 bases and J dropped 8 bases, with 13 bases sitting between them. The CDR3 loop reads CASSPPGVMRGYTF. CDR3 nucleotide sequence: TGTGCCAGCTCACCACCGGGGGTGATGAGGGGCTACACCTTC.

This chain connects TRBV30 to TRBJ2-2; a possible D gene is TRBD2 (5 bases). Germline CDR1 and CDR2: GTSNPN and SVGIG (reference sequence). This CDR3 contains 13 residues. Trimming left V 0 bases short and J 7 bases short, with 9 bases between. CDR3 region: CAWSVAGVGELFF. The CDR3 region has the DNA TGTGCCTGGAGTGTCGCCGGGGTCGGGGAGCTGTTTTTT.

V gene TRBV18 combines with J gene TRBJ1-1, with TRBD1 identical over 9 bases. The germline CDR1 and CDR2 sequences are KGHSH and LQKENI. The CDR3 runs 14 residues. Trimming cost V 3 bases and J 6 bases; bases outside gene matches: 5. The CDR3 sequence is CASSPGTGMPEAFF. The CDR3 DNA sequence: TGTGCCAGCTCACCCGGGACAGGGATGCCTGAAGCTTTCTTT.

The rearrangement links TRBV5-1 to TRBJ2-3, with 10 bases fitting TRBD2. The CDR3 sequence is 15 residues long. Germline V gene lookup returns CDR1 SGHRS and CDR2 YFSETQ. J lost 8 bases, V lost 6 bases, and 12 bases had no gene match. CDR3 nucleotides: TGCGCCAGCACCCCTCCCAGTAGCGGGAGGACTACGCAGTATTTT. Its translation is CASTPPSSGRTTQYF.

The chain uses TRBV5-6 and TRBJ2-1; TRBD2 aligns across 7 bases. The germline V gene encodes CDR1 SGHDT and CDR2 YYEEEE. CDR3 length: 16 amino acids. Trimming removed 6 bases from V and 1 base from J; junction bases left unmatched: 10. CDR3 sequence (DNA): TGTGCCAGCAACCCGGGAGGCCCTCGGTCCTACAATGAGCAGTTCTTC. Amino acid sequence: CASNPGGPRSYNEQFF.

Only one count was recorded for this clone. V gene TRBV5-6 combines with J gene TRBJ1-2, with a possible D match to TRBD1 (5 bases). V lost 0 bases to trimming and J lost 3 bases, with 12 bases between them. Per the germline V gene, CDR1 is SGHDT and CDR2 is YYEEEE. The CDR3 sequence is 15 residues long. CDR3 sequence reads: CASSLANRIDYGYTF. In DNA form, the CDR3 reads TGTGCCAGCAGCTTGGCCAACAGGATCGACTATGGCTACACCTTC.